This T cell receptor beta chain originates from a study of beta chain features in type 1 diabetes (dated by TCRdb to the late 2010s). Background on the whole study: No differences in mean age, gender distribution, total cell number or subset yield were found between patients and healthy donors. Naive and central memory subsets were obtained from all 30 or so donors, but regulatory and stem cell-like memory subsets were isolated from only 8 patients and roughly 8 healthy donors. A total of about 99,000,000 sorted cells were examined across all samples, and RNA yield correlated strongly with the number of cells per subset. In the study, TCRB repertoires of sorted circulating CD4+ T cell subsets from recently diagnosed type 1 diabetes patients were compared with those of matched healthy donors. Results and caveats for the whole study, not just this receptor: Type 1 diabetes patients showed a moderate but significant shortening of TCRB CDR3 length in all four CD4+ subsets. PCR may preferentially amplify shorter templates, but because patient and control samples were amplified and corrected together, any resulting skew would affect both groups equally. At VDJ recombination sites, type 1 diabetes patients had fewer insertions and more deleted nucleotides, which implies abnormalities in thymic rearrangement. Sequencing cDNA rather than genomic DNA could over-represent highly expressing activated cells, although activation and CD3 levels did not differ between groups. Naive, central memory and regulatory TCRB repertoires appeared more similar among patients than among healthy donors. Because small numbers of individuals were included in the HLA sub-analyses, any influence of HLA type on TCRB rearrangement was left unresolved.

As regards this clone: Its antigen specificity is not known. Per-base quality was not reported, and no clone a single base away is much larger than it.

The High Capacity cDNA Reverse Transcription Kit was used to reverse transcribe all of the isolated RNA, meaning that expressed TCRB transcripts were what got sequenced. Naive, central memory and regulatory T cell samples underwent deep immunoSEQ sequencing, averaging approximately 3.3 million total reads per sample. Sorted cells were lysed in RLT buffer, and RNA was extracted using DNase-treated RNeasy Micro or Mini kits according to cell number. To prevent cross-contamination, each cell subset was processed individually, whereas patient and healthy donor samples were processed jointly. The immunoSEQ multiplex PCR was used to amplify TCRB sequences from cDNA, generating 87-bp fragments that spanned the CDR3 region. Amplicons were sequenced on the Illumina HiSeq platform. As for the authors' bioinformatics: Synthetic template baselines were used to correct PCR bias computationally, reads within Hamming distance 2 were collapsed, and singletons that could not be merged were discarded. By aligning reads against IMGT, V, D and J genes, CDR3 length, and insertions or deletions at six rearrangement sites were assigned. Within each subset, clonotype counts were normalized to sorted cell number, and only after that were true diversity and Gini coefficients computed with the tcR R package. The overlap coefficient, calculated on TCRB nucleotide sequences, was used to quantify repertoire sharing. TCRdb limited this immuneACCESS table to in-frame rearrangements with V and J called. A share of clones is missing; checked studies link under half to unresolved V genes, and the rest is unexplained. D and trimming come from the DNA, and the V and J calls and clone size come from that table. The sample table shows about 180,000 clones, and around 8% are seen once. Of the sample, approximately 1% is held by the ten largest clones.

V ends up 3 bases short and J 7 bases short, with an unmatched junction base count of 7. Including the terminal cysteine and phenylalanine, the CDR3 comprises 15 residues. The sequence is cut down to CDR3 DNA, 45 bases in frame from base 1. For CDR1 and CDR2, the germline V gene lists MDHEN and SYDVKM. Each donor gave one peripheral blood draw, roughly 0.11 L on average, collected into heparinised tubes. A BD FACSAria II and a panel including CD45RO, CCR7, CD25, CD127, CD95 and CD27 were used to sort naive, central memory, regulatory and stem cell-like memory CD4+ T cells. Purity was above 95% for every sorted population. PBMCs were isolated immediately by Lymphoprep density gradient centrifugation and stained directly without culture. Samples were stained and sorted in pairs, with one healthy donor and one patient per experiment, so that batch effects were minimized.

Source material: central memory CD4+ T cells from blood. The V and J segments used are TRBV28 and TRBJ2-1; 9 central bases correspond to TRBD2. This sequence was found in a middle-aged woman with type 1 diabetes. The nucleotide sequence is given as TGTGCCAGCAGTTTTGAGCTAGCGGGAAGGAATGAGCAGTTCTTC. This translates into CASSFELAGRNEQFF.